This entry describes one T cell receptor (beta chain). Its cognate antigen is unknown. Per germline, CDR1 LNHDA and CDR2 SQIVND (reference sequence). Germline trimming cut 4 bases from V and 5 bases from J; bases unmatched to any gene: 9. This CDR3 has 16 amino acids. Sequencing used immunoSEQ multiplex PCR; TCRdb keeps in-frame clones, though not all of them. The sample consists of 150,000 to 200,000 clones, roughly nine tenths of them appearing once. The donors were part of the validation cohort of 95 to 150 subjects. That cohort was separate from the first cohort, which comprised 550 to 750 subjects. The data were obtained in a study of cytomegalovirus exposure and HLA in healthy donors. Study-wide background: It was reported in a later analysis that the same platform had been used for the 120 validation repertoires as for the approximately 700 first-cohort repertoires.

Study conclusions and caveats: According to a subsequent analysis, TCR clusters from the first cohort were inclined to appear together in the roughly 130 validation repertoires. In vitro checks showed that a few CMV-associated chains really do target CMV antigens.

The TCR comes from a woman between 18 and 29 years old in good health and CMV-seropositive. The specimen was PBMCs. The chain has TRBV19 and TRBJ1-5, with 9 bases matching TRBD1. The CDR3 DNA is TGTGCCAGTAGTACCCATCGGGACAGGGTATATCAGCCCCAGCATTTT. Translation: CASSTHRDRVYQPQHF.